This T cell receptor (beta chain) originates from a study of tumor and adjacent non-tumor tissue in lung cancer. A modified ARM-PCR protocol with three rounds of nested PCR amplified TCRbeta. TCRdb reprocessed the multiplex PCR reads with MiXCR, giving one entry per CDR3 protein. The sample shows under 95,000 distinct CDR3 sequences, around 59% of them seen only once. Study-wide points: Tumor TCR diversity, when higher, was linked to shorter survival. Tumor repertoires had a smaller top 100 clone share than normal lung.

The template was RNA from unsorted bulk tissue. Trimming stripped 6 bases from V and 5 bases from J, with 13 bases between. The germline CDR1 and CDR2 sequences are SQVTM and ANQGSEA. The CDR3 totals 12 residues. This clonotype was seen only a few times. Antigen unknown. This may arise from a read error, as a much more abundant clone is one base away. This likely comes from a read error, as the CDR3 has no conserved phenylalanine or tryptophan at its end. The receptor was derived from a man aged 65 to 79 with non-small cell lung cancer. The chain carries TRBV29-1 and TRBJ1-1, with no clear D. The material sequenced was lung tumor tissue. CDR3 coding DNA: TGCAGCGTAGGCGAGTGGGGAACTGAAGCTTTCTCT. As protein: CSVGEWGTEAFS.